What follows is one TCR beta chain and its context. Its antigen is unknown. This sample was included in a study of T-cell reconstitution after alpha-beta-depleted transplantation in children. Preparation of the TCRbeta library was carried out with unique molecular identifiers. TCRdb reprocessed the PCR reads via MiXCR and lists one record per CDR3 protein. The profile shows fewer than 450,000 distinct CDR3 sequences, around 15% of them singletons. V lost 8 bases to trimming and J lost 4 bases, with 16 bases between them. Germline CDR1 and CDR2: SGHTA and FQGNSA. This CDR3 comprises 14 residues. General study findings and limits: There were reportedly several hundred expanded graft clones from which alpha-beta T cells came about two months after transplant. Several patients had high TCRbeta diversity at day 60; it came from surviving recipient T cells and thymic progenitors. At one year after transplant, newly produced T cells mostly accounted for T-cell counts and diversity.

This clonotype originated in a male patient under 10 years old who had a stem cell transplant for acute lymphoblastic leukemia, so the T cells may come from the graft donor. The chain joins TRBV7-2 to TRBJ2-3, with no clear D. Sequencing used PBMCs, mostly from graft donor cells, obtained 360 days after TCRalphabeta/CD19-depleted stem cell transplant. The CDR3, as DNA: TGTGCCAGCGGAAAAATAGGTCTCCCAGATACGCAGTATTTT. This translates into CASGKIGLPDTQYF. Filled out from reference TRBV7-2 and TRBJ2-3, the complete variable domain reads GAGVSQSPSNKVTEKGKDVELRCDPISGHTALYWYRQSLGQGLEFLIYFQGNSAPDKSGLPSDRFSAERTGGSVSTLTIQRTQQEDSAVYLCASGKIGLPDTQYFGPGTRLTVL.